A single sample gave rise to the 22 T cell receptor beta chains below, sequenced in a study of OX40 agonist ivuxolimab in advanced cancers. Measured with immunoSEQ multiplex PCR; TCRdb has only the in-frame clones, and not every one. In the table there are tens of thousands of clones, approximately 84% of which are singletons. Sample: CD4+ or CD8+ T cells sorted from blood, taken in a trial of the OX40 agonist ivuxolimab. Every receptor here comes from an adult with an advanced solid tumor such as melanoma, head and neck, liver or kidney cancer.

The chain uses TRBV7-7 and TRBJ2-3, with TRBD2 identical over 12 bases. The CDR3 is 15 residues long. Per germline, CDR1 SSHAT and CDR2 FNYEAQ (reference sequence). The V and J ends lost 5 bases and 6 bases, in that order; junction bases with no gene match: 6. CDR3 DNA sequence: TGTGCCAGCAGCCCAACCGGGACTAGCGGGGATACGCAGTATTTT. It yields the protein CASSPTGTSGDTQYF.

The V gene is TRBV7-6, the J gene TRBJ2-1; D gene uncertain. This CDR3 is 11 amino acids long. Trimming pared 2 bases from V and 6 bases from J, leaving 2 bases between. Germline V gives CDR1 SGHVS, CDR2 FNYEAQ. The CDR3 spells CASSLSNEQFF. The CDR3 DNA is TGTGCCAGCAGCTTAAGCAATGAGCAGTTCTTC.

V and J are TRBV2 and TRBJ2-7; maybe TRBD2 (8 bases). V was trimmed by 8 bases and J by 1 base, leaving 18 bases between them. The germline V gene has CDR1 SNHLY and CDR2 FYNNEI. There are 15 residues in the CDR3. CDR3 nucleotides: TGTGCCAGCGAGGGGGCAGCGGGAGAGTCCTACGAGCAGTACTTC. Its protein is CASEGAAGESYEQYF.

This clone appeared a single time. CDR3: CASSAHLFPGEQFF. For the CDR3, the DNA is TGTGCCAGCAGCGCCCACCTCTTCCCGGGGGAGCAGTTCTTC. The rearrangement joins TRBV7-2 to TRBJ2-1, with TRBD2 as a possible D gene (5 bases). Germline V gene lookup returns CDR1 SGHTA and CDR2 FQGNSA. CDR3 length: 14 residues. V lost 5 bases, J lost 10 bases, and 18 bases lay in between. The full variable domain, in which reference TRBV7-2 and TRBJ2-1 provide the parts outside the CDR3, is GAGVSQSPSNKVTEKGKDVELRCDPISGHTALYWYRQSLGQGLEFLIYFQGNSAPDKSGLPSDRFSAERTGGSVSTLTIQRTQQEDSAVYLCASSAHLFPGEQFFGPGTRLTVL.

The chain uses TRBV6-4 and TRBJ1-3; TRBD1 agrees at 8 bases. The CDR3 totals 15 residues. Germline CDR1 MRHNA, CDR2 SNTAGT. The V and J ends lost 5 bases and 4 bases, in that order; junction bases with no gene match: 7. The CDR3 reads CASSPDREAGNTIYF. Written as DNA, the CDR3 is TGTGCCAGCAGTCCGGACAGGGAGGCGGGAAACACCATATATTTT.

The gene calls are TRBV15 and TRBJ1-1; no clear D. V was cut by 0 bases and J by 1 base, with 6 bases left in between. From germline, CDR1 is LNHNV and CDR2 YYDKDF (reference sequence). This CDR3 has 14 amino acids. In DNA, the CDR3 is TGTGCCACCAGCAGAGACGTGGGGAACACTGAAGCTTTCTTT. Its translation is CATSRDVGNTEAFF.

The V and J genes are TRBV5-1 and TRBJ2-7; 15 bases agree with TRBD2. Germline lookup yields CDR1 SGHRS and CDR2 YFSETQ. The V segment lost 4 bases and the J segment 5 bases; nucleotides outside the gene matches: 7. This CDR3 comprises 16 residues. The CDR3 spells CASSLGLAGGRDEQYF. The DNA for the CDR3 is TGCGCCAGCAGCCTGGGACTAGCGGGAGGTAGGGACGAGCAGTACTTC.

This clone was found once. The chain has TRBV11-2 and TRBJ2-5; TRBD1 is a possible D gene (5 bases). Germline loops: CDR1 SGHAT, CDR2 FQNNGV. The CDR3 extends over 14 amino acids. V dropped 1 base and J dropped 3 bases, with 9 bases sitting between them. The CDR3 DNA reads TGTGCCAGCAGCTTAGCTTCAGGGAAAGAGACCCAGTACTTC. This gives the protein CASSLASGKETQYF.

The V and J genes are TRBV7-9 and TRBJ2-1; 7 bases map to TRBD2. This CDR3 spans 14 amino acids. Germline V gene data show CDR1 as SEHNR and CDR2 as FQNEAQ (reference sequence). V gave up 2 bases and J gave up 8 bases; unmatched junction bases: 6. CDR3 protein: CASSLTGGDDEQFF. DNA for the CDR3: TGTGCCAGCAGCTTAACGGGAGGAGACGATGAGCAGTTCTTC.

This chain joins TRBV9 and TRBJ1-2, with 7 bases aligning to TRBD1. The CDR3 loop spans 14 amino acids. Germline loops: CDR1 SGDLS, CDR2 YYNGEE. The J segment lost 4 bases and the V segment lost 2 bases, leaving 5 bases of the junction unmatched. Here the CDR3 reads CASSVGRTGYGYTF. The CDR3 DNA reads as TGTGCCAGCAGCGTTGGGCGGACAGGCTATGGCTACACCTTC. Looking up the rest from reference TRBV9 and TRBJ1-2 gives the full variable domain: DSGVTQTPKHLITATGQRVTLRCSPRSGDLSVYWYQQSLDQGLQFLIQYYNGEERAKGNILERFSAQQFPDLHSELNLSSLELGDSALYFCASSVGRTGYGYTFGSGTRLTVV.

This chain joins TRBV7-8 and TRBJ1-5; D gene uncertain. Per germline, CDR1 SGHVS and CDR2 FQNEAQ. There are 12 residues in the CDR3. V lost 5 bases and J 9 bases, leaving 11 bases between the germline ends. The DNA of the CDR3 is TGTGCCAGCAGCCCGGAGAGTGGGCCCCAGCATTTT. It codes for CASSPESGPQHF.

The chain employs TRBV5-5 and TRBJ1-1; tentatively, D is TRBD1 (6 bases). From germline, CDR1 is SGHKS and CDR2 YYEKEE (reference sequence). With 4 bases removed from V and 7 bases from J, the gap between germline ends came to 17 bases. The CDR3 has 14 residues. The CDR3 region has the DNA TGTGCCAGCAGCGAACGACACAGGGAGAGTGAAGCTTTCTTT. This encodes CASSERHRESEAFF.

The rearrangement joins TRBV6-4 to TRBJ2-5; 7 bases fit TRBD2. Losses at the gene ends were 2 bases for V and 4 bases for J; bases not matched to a gene: 1. The length of the CDR3 is 13 residues. Germline values: CDR1 MRHNA, CDR2 SNTAGT. Written as DNA, the CDR3 is TGTGCCAGCAGTGACAGGGAGGGAGAGACCCAGTACTTC. It encodes CASSDREGETQYF.

V gene TRBV6-6 combines with J gene TRBJ2-6, with D tentatively TRBD2 (5 bases). Trimming stripped 4 bases from V and 2 bases from J, with 12 bases between. Germline V gene lookup returns CDR1 MNHNY and CDR2 SVGAGI (reference sequence). There are 16 residues in the CDR3. The CDR3 spells CASSSREGPGANVLTF. The CDR3 DNA sequence: TGTGCCAGCAGTTCCCGCGAGGGTCCTGGGGCCAACGTCCTGACTTTC.

The V gene is TRBV6-5, the J gene TRBJ2-1, with 8 bases matching TRBD1. CDR1 and CDR2 from the germline V gene are MNHEY and SVGAGI. The CDR3 loop spans 13 amino acids. J lost 11 bases, V lost 1 base, and 4 bases had no gene match. CDR3 protein: CASSYLDRAKQFF. CDR3 sequence (DNA): TGTGCCAGCAGTTACTTGGACAGGGCCAAGCAGTTCTTC.

V gene TRBV5-1 combines with J gene TRBJ1-2; 11 bases line up with TRBD1. Germline V gene lookup returns CDR1 SGHRS and CDR2 YFSETQ. Trimming cost V 2 bases and J 8 bases; bases outside gene matches: 11. There are 16 residues in the CDR3. CDR3 residues: CASSLDGQGARRGYTF. The CDR3 DNA reads TGCGCCAGCAGCTTAGATGGACAGGGGGCTAGGAGGGGCTACACCTTC. Together with reference TRBV5-1 and TRBJ1-2, the CDR3 gives the full variable domain: KAGVTQTPRYLIKTRGQQVTLSCSPISGHRSVSWYQQTPGQGLQFLFEYFSETQRNKGNFPGRFSGRQFSNSRSEMNVSTLELGDSALYLCASSLDGQGARRGYTFGSGTRLTVV.

The chain employs TRBV11-2 and TRBJ1-4, with TRBD1 as a possible D gene (5 bases). Trimming took 1 base from V and 3 from J, leaving 15 bases between them. CDR3 length equals 17 residues. CDR1 is SGHAT, CDR2 FQNNGV, per germline. CDR3: CASSLGLRGVANEKLFF. The CDR3 nucleotides read TGTGCCAGCAGCTTAGGTTTACGGGGGGTCGCTAATGAAAAACTGTTTTTT.

The chain uses TRBV7-2 and TRBJ1-4; TRBD1 might be the D (5 bases). CDR1 and CDR2 from the germline V gene are SGHTA and FQGNSA. The length of the CDR3 is 14 residues. CDR3 DNA: TGTGGCAGTGGCCAGACAGTTGGTGGGGAAAAACTGTTTTTT. Translation gives CGSGQTVGGEKLFF.

This clone was observed a few times. The rearrangement links TRBV10-3 to TRBJ1-1, with 8 bases fitting TRBD1. Germline V gene data show CDR1 as ENHRY and CDR2 as SYGVKD. There are 14 residues in the CDR3. The junction had 3 bases not matched to a gene; V was cut back by 2 bases and J by 4 bases. CDR3 nucleotide sequence: TGTGCCATCAGTGAGGGACAGGGAAGCACTGAAGCTTTCTTT. It specifies CAISEGQGSTEAFF.

V usage is TRBV18 and J usage is TRBJ1-2, with D uncertain. Between the trimmed V and J ends, which lost 2 bases and 2 bases, there was a span of 6 bases. The germline CDR1 and CDR2 sequences are KGHSH and LQKENI. This CDR3 is 13 amino acids long. DNA of the CDR3: TGTGCCAGCTCACCAGTAGAAAACTATGGCTACACCTTC. This encodes CASSPVENYGYTF. Based on the CDR3 plus reference TRBV18 and TRBJ1-2, the full variable domain is NAGVMQNPRHLVRRRGQEARLRCSPMKGHSHVYWYRQLPEEGLKFMVYLQKENIIDESGMPKERFSAEFPKEGPSILRIQQVVRGDSAAYFCASSPVENYGYTFGSGTRLTVV.

CDR3 coding DNA: TGTGCCAGCAGGCGATTCAAAGGCTATGGCTACACCTTC. It encodes CASRRFKGYGYTF. The rearrangement uses TRBV6-5 and TRBJ1-2; D gene unclear. The CDR3 is 13 residues long. Looked up from germline, CDR1 is MNHEY and CDR2 is SVGAGI. V was clipped by 6 bases and J by 4 bases, with 12 bases between them.

This clone was detected once. The rearrangement uses TRBV18 and TRBJ2-2; the D is unclear. V shed 3 bases and J shed 5 bases, with 10 bases lying between them. The CDR3 loop spans 14 amino acids. Germline CDR1 and CDR2: KGHSH and LQKENI. The DNA of the CDR3 is TGTGCCAGCTCACCCCTGGCGGCGACCGGGGAGCTGTTTTTT. Amino acids: CASSPLAATGELFF.